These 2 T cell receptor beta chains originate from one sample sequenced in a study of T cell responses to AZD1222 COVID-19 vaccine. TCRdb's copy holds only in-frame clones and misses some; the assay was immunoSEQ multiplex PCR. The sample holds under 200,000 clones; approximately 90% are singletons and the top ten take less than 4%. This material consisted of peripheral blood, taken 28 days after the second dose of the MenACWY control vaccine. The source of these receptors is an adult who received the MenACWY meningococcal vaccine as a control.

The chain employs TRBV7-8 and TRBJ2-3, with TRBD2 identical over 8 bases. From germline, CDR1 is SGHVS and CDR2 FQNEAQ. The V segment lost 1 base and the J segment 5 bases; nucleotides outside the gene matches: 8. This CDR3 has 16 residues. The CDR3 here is CASSLVLGLAGDTQYF. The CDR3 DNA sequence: TGTGCCAGCAGCTTAGTGCTAGGTCTAGCGGGAGATACGCAGTATTTT.

The chain's CDR3 is CASRVSPSPGSPLHF. Here the CDR3 DNA reads TGTGCCAGCAGAGTTTCCCCCTCACCGGGGTCACCCCTCCACTTT. V usage is TRBV2 and J usage is TRBJ1-6; no clear D. The germline gives CDR1 SNHLY, CDR2 FYNNEI. This CDR3 comprises 15 residues. V was pared by 6 bases and J by 10 bases, with 19 bases between.